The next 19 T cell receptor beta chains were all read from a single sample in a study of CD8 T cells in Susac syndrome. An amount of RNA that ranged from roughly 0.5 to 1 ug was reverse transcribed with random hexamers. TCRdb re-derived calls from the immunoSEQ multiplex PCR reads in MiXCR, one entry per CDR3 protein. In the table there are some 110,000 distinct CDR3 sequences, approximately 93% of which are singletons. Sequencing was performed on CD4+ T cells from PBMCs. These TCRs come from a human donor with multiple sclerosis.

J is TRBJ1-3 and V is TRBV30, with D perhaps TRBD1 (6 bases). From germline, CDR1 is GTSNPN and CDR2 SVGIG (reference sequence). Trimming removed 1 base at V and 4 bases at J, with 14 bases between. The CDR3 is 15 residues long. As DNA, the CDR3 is TGTGCCTGGAGTGCGGACAGCGCAGGGGGAAACACCATATATTTT. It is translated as CAWSADSAGGNTIYF.

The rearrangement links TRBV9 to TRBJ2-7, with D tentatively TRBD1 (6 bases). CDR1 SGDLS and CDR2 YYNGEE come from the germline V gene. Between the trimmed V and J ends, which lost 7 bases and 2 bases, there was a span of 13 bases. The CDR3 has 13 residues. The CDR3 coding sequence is TGTGCCAGCTCCTCCGGGACAACCTACGAGCAGTACTTC. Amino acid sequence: CASSSGTTYEQYF.

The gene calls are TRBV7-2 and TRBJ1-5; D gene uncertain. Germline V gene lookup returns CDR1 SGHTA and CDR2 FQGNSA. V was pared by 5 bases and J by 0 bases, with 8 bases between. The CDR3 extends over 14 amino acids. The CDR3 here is CASSRGYSNQPQHF. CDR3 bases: TGTGCCAGCAGCCGCGGATATAGCAATCAGCCCCAGCATTTT.

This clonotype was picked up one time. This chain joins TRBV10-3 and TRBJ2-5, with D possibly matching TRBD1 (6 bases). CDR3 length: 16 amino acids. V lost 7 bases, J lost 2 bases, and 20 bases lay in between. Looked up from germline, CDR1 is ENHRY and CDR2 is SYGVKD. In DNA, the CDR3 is TGTGCCATCATGGGGGCAGCTGGGGGAACACAAGAGACCCAGTACTTC. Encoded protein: CAIMGAAGGTQETQYF.

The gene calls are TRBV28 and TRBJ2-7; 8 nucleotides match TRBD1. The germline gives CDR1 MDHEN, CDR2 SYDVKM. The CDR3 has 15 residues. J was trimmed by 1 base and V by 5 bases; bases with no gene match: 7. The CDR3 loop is CASSPPDRVSYEQYF. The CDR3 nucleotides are TGTGCCAGCAGTCCCCCGGACAGGGTATCCTACGAGCAGTACTTC.

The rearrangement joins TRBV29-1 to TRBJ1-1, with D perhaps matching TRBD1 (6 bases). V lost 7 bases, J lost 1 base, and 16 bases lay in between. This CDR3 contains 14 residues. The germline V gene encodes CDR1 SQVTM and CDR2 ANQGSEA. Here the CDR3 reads CSAEGGKGNTEAFF. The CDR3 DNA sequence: TGCAGCGCCGAGGGGGGGAAGGGGAACACTGAAGCTTTCTTT.

The CDR3 spells CASSPAGLTDTQYF. The CDR3 DNA reads TGTGCCAGCTCACCGGCAGGCCTCACAGATACGCAGTATTTT. The genes are TRBV18 and TRBJ2-3; no firm D call. V was clipped by 3 bases and J by 2 bases, with 9 bases between them. CDR1 is KGHSH, CDR2 LQKENI, per germline. CDR3 size: 14 residues.

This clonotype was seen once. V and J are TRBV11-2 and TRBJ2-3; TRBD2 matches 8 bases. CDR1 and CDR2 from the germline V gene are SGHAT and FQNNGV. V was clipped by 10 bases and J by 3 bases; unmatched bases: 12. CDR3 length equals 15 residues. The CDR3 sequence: CATRLRGGTTDTQYF. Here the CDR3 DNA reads TGTGCCACCCGCCTTCGGGGGGGTACAACAGATACGCAGTATTTT.

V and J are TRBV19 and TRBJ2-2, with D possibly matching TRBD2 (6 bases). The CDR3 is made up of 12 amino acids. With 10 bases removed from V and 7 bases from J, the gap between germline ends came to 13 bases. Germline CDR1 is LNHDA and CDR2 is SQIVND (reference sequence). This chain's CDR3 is CATWRGSGELFF. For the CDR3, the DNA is TGTGCCACCTGGCGGGGCAGCGGGGAGCTGTTTTTT. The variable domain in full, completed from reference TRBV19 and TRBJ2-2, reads DGGITQSPKYLFRKEGQNVTLSCEQNLNHDAMYWYRQDPGQGLRLIYYSQIVNDFQKGDIAEGYSVSREKKESFPLTVTSAQKNPTAFYLCATWRGSGELFFGEGSRLTVL.

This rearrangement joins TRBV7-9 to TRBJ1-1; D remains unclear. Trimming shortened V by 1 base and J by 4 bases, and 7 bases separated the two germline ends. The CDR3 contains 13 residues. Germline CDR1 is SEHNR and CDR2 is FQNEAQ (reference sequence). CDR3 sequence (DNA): TGTGCCAGCAGCTTAGATGCACCCACTGAAGCTTTCTTT. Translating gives CASSLDAPTEAFF.

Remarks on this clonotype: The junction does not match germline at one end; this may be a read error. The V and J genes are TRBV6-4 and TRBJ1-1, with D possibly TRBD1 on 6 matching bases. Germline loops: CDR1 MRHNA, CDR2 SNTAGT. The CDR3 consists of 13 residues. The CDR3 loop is CASSEGGGTEVFF. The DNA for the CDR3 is TGTGCCAGCAGTGAAGGGGGTGGCACTGAAGTTTTCTTT.

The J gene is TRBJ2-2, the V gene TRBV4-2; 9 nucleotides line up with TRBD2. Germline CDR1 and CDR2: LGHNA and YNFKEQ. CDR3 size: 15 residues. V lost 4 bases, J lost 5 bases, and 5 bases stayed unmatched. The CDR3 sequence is CASSRGSGGTGELFF. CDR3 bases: TGTGCCAGCAGCCGAGGTAGCGGGGGAACCGGGGAGCTGTTTTTT.

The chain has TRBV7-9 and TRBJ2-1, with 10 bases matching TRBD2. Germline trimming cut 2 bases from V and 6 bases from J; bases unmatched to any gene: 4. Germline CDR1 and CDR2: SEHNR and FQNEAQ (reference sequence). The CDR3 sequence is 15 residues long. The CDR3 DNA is TGTGCCAGCAGCTTAAGCGGGGGGGCCGCCAATGAGCAGTTCTTC. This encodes CASSLSGGAANEQFF.

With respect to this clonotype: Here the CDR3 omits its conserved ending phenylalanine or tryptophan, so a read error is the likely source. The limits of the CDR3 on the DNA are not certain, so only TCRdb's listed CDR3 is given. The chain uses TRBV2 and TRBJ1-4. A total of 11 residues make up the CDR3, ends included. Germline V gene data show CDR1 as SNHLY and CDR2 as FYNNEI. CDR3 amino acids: CASKEFGILAL.

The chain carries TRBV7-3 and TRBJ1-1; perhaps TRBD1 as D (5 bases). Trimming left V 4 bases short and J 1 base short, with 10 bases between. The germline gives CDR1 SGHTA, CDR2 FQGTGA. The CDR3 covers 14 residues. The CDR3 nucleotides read TGTGCCAGCAGCTCGAGTGGGGGGAACACTGAAGCTTTCTTT. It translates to CASSSSGGNTEAFF.

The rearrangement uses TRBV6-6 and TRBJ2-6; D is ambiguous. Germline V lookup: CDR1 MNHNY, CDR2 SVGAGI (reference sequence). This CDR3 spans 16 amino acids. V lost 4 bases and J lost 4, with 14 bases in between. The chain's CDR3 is CASSSLGPVGANVLTF. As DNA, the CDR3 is TGTGCCAGCAGTTCCTTAGGGCCTGTAGGGGCCAACGTCCTGACTTTC.

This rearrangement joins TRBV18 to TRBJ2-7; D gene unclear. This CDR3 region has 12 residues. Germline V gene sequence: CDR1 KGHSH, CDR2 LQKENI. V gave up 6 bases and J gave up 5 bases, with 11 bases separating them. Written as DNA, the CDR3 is TGTGCCAGCTCCCGTGGGATTGACGAGCAGTACTTC. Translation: CASSRGIDEQYF.

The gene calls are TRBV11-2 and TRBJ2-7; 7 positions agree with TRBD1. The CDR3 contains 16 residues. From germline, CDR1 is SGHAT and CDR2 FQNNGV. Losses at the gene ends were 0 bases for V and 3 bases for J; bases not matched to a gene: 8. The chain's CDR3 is CASSLDLSGQIYEQYF. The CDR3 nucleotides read TGTGCCAGCAGCTTAGATCTTTCGGGACAGATCTACGAGCAGTACTTC.

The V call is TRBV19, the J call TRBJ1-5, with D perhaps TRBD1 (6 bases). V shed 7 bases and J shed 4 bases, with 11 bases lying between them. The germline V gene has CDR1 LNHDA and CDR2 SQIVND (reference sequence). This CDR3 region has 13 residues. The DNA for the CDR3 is TGTGCCAGTAACCTAGGACAGAATCAGCCCCAGCATTTT. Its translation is CASNLGQNQPQHF.